Each of the 15 T cell receptor beta chains below was sequenced from the same sample in a study of CD8+ T cells in alopecia areata. cDNA reverse transcribed from extracted RNA served as the sequencing template. The repertoire was sequenced with immunoSEQ multiplex PCR; TCRdb's copy has only in-frame clones and lacks some. This repertoire shows roughly 200,000 clones, roughly 65% found once; its top ten account for about 1.5%. The source was CD4+ T cells sorted from blood, collected at week 0. The receptor set was obtained from a human donor with alopecia areata.

This sequence joins TRBV19 and TRBJ1-2, with 7 bases identical to TRBD1. Germline V lookup: CDR1 LNHDA, CDR2 SQIVND (reference sequence). Trimming removed 4 bases from V and 5 bases from J; junction bases left unmatched: 16. The CDR3 is 17 amino acids. The CDR3 nucleotides read TGTGCCAGTAGTAATCCCCAGTCAGGGGGGCTCGAGTATGGCTACACCTTC. Residues: CASSNPQSGGLEYGYTF.

Here the CDR3 DNA reads TGTGCCAGCAGCCTCCTACAAGAAGAGACCCAGTACTTC. The encoded protein is CASSLLQEETQYF. The rearrangement uses TRBV7-3 and TRBJ2-5; D gene unclear. V dropped 5 bases and J dropped 3 bases, with 10 bases sitting between them. The germline V gene encodes CDR1 SGHTA and CDR2 FQGTGA. The CDR3 has 13 residues.

The chain recombines TRBV27 with TRBJ1-4; no reliable D call. The V gene lost 3 bases and the J gene lost 0 bases, with 2 bases spanning the gap. The CDR3 is 13 residues long. Germline assignment: CDR1 MNHEY and CDR2 SMNVEV (reference sequence). The CDR3 DNA is TGTGCCAGCAGTTTTTCAACTAATGAAAAACTGTTTTTT. It encodes CASSFSTNEKLFF.

The rearrangement links TRBV6-5 to TRBJ2-7; 7 bases agree with TRBD1. The ends lost 6 bases at V and 3 bases at J; junction bases unmatched: 8. The CDR3 runs to 14 residues. Per germline, CDR1 MNHEY and CDR2 SVGAGI. CDR3 DNA: TGTGCCAGCAGACCCCCGACAGGGAGCTACGAGCAGTACTTC. This encodes CASRPPTGSYEQYF.

CDR3 in amino acids: CAWSGRGNTEAFF. CDR3 nucleotide sequence: TGTGCCTGGTCCGGACGGGGGAACACTGAAGCTTTCTTT. This chain uses TRBV30 with TRBJ1-1; D not certain. The CDR3 has 13 amino acids. Germline lookup yields CDR1 GTSNPN and CDR2 SVGIG (reference sequence). V shed 5 bases and J shed 1 base, with 11 bases lying between them.

The V gene is TRBV7-2, the J gene TRBJ2-2; the D is unclear. Trimming cost V 7 bases and J 10 bases, with 10 bases left between them. From germline, CDR1 is SGHTA and CDR2 FQGNSA. CDR3 length equals 11 residues. The CDR3 coding sequence is TGTGCCAGCAACAGTCTCGAGGAGCTGTTTTTT. Its translation is CASNSLEELFF.

The chain is built from TRBV29-1 and TRBJ2-7, with 9 nucleotides matching TRBD2. J was trimmed by 4 bases and V by 2 bases; bases with no gene match: 6. CDR1 and CDR2 (germline): SQVTM, ANQGSEA. The CDR3 covers 14 residues. The CDR3 DNA follows: TGCAGCGTTGAACTAGCGGGGAACCCATACGAGCAGTACTTC. Translation gives CSVELAGNPYEQYF.

The rearrangement uses TRBV7-9 and TRBJ1-2, with D maybe TRBD1 (5 bases). CDR3 length equals 11 residues. With 5 bases removed from V and 8 bases from J, the gap between germline ends came to 9 bases. Germline values: CDR1 SEHNR, CDR2 FQNEAQ (reference sequence). The CDR3 sequence: CASSPWTGYTF. The DNA for the CDR3 is TGTGCCAGCAGCCCATGGACAGGCTACACCTTC.

V is TRBV5-1 and J is TRBJ2-1; D may correspond to TRBD1 or TRBD2 (5 bases each). The V and J ends lost 4 bases and 7 bases respectively, with 18 bases between them. CDR3 length: 15 residues. Germline V gene lookup returns CDR1 SGHRS and CDR2 YFSETQ. CDR3: CASSITGTDTNEQFF. DNA of the CDR3: TGCGCCAGCAGCATAACCGGGACGGACACGAATGAGCAGTTCTTC.

The rearrangement links TRBV10-3 to TRBJ2-4; TRBD1 matches at 7 bases. After removal of 10 bases from V and 8 bases from J, the junction contained 8 bases not matched to a gene. The CDR3 consists of 12 residues. Germline values: CDR1 ENHRY, CDR2 SYGVKD. The CDR3: CATGQVGDIQYF. Written as DNA, the CDR3 is TGTGCCACAGGACAGGTGGGGGACATTCAGTACTTC.

This clone was detected only a few times. This chain connects TRBV29-1 to TRBJ2-3; tentatively, D is TRBD2 (5 bases). Germline V gives CDR1 SQVTM, CDR2 ANQGSEA. CDR3 length: 14 residues. V lost 4 bases to trimming and J lost 2 bases, with 13 bases between them. The CDR3 loop is CSVGPGLITDTQYF. Written as DNA, the CDR3 is TGCAGCGTTGGCCCCGGACTGATCACAGATACGCAGTATTTT.

The chain combines TRBV30 with TRBJ2-1; 8 bases map to TRBD2. V was clipped by 4 bases and J by 0 bases; unmatched bases: 2. The CDR3 contains 14 residues. CDR1 and CDR2 (germline): GTSNPN, SVGIG (reference sequence). In DNA, the CDR3 is TGTGCCTGGACGGGGGGGAGCTCCTACAATGAGCAGTTCTTC. This sequence encodes CAWTGGSSYNEQFF.

The chain has TRBV11-1 and TRBJ2-4, with TRBD1 as a possible D gene (5 bases). Deletions cut 4 bases from V and 6 bases from J, with 16 bases between. There are 15 residues in the CDR3. Germline CDR1 is SGHAT and CDR2 is FQDESV (reference sequence). DNA of the CDR3: TGTGCCAGCAGCTCGGACACCCCAAGGGGAAACATTCAGTACTTC. Protein sequence: CASSSDTPRGNIQYF.

The rearrangement links TRBV6-1 to TRBJ2-4; no firm D call. V lost 3 bases to trimming and J lost 0 bases, with 12 bases between them. CDR1 and CDR2 from the germline V gene are MNHNS and SASEGT. The CDR3 consists of 16 residues. DNA of the CDR3: TGTGCCAGCAGTGAGATGGCAGCTGTAGCCAAAAACATTCAGTACTTC. Amino acids: CASSEMAAVAKNIQYF.

The gene calls are TRBV30 and TRBJ1-5; D remains ambiguous. The CDR3 is 13 amino acids. Germline-derived CDR1 and CDR2 are GTSNPN and SVGIG (reference sequence). V gave up 4 bases and J gave up 0 bases, with 7 bases separating them. For the CDR3, the DNA is TGTGCCTGGACCGCTCGTAGCAATCAGCCCCAGCATTTT. Amino acid sequence: CAWTARSNQPQHF.